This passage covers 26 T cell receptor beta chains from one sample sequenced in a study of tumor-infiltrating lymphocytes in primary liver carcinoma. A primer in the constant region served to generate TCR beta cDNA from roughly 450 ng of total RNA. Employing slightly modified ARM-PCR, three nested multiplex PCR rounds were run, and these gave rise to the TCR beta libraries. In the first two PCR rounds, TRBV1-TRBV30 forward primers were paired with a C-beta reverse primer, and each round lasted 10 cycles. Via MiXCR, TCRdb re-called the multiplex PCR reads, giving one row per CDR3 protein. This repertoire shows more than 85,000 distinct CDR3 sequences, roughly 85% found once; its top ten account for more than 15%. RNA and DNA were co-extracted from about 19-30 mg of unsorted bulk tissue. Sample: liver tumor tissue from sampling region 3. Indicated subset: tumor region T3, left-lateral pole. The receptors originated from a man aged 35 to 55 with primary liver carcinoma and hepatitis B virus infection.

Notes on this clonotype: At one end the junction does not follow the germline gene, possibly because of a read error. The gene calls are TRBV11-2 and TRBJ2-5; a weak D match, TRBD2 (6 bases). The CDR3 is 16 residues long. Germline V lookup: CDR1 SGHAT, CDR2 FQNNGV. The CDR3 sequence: CVSSPTLLPGAETQYF. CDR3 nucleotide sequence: TGTGTCAGCAGCCCAACCCTTTTACCGGGAGCAGAGACCCAGTACTTC.

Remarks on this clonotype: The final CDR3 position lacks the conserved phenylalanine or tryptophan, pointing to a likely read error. The CDR3 spells CATHVEQSSNQPQHS. The CDR3, as DNA: TGTGCAACCCACGTGGAGCAGTCTAGCAATCAGCCCCAGCATTCT. The chain employs TRBV6-1 and TRBJ1-5; D call uncertain. This CDR3 is 15 amino acids long. CDR1 and CDR2 (germline): MNHNS, SASEGT.

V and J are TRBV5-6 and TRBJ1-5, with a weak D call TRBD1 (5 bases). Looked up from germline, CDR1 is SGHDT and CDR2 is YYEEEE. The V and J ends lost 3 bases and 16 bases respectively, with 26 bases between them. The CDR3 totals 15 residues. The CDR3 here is CASSSTWRGDQHHHF. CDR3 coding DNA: TGTGCCAGCAGCTCTACTTGGAGGGGCGATCAGCACCATCATTTT. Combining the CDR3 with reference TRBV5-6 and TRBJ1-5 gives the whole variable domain DAGVTQSPTHLIKTRGQQVTLRCSPKSGHDTVSWYQQALGQGPQFIFQYYEEEERQRGNFPDRFSGHQFPNYSSELNVNALLLGDSALYLCASSSTWRGDQHHHFGDGTRLSIL.

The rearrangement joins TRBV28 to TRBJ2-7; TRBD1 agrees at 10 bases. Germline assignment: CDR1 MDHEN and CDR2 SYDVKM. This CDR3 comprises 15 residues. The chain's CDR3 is CVGSLDRGRFHEQYF. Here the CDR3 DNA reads TGTGTCGGCAGTTTAGACAGGGGGCGCTTTCACGAGCAGTACTTC.

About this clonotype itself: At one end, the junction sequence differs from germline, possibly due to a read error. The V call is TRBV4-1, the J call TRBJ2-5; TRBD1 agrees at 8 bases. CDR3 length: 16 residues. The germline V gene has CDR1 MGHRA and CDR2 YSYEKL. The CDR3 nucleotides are TGCGCCAGCAGCCAGACTCAGGGGGCGGCGGGCGATACCCAATACTTC. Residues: CASSQTQGAAGDTQYF.

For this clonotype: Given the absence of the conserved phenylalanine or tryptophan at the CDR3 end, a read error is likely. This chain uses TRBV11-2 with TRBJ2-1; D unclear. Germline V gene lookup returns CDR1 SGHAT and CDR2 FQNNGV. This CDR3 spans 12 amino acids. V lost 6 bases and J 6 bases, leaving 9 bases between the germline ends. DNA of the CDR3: TGTGCCAGCAGTTTAAATACCAATGAGCAGTTCCTT. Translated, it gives CASSLNTNEQFL.

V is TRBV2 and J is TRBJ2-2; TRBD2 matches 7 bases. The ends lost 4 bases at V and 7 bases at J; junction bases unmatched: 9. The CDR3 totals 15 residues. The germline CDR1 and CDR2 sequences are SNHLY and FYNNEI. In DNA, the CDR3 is TGTGCCAGCAGTGCGGGACTAATCGTGGGCGGGGAGCTGTTTTTT. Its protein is CASSAGLIVGGELFF.

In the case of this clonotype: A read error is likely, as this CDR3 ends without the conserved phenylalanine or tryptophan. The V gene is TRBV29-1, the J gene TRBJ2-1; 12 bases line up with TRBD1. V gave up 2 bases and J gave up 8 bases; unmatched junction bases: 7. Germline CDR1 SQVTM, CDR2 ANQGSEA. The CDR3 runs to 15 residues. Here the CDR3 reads CSVEFGTGGFYEQFL. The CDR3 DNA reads TGCAGCGTTGAATTCGGGACAGGGGGCTTTTATGAGCAGTTCTTG.

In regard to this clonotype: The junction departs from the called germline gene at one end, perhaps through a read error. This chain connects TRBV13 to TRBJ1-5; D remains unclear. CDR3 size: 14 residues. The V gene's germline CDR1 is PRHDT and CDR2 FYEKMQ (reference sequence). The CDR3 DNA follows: TGTGCCGGCAGCTTAGGAGGGAGCAATCAACCCCAGCATTTT. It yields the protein CAGSLGGSNQPQHF.

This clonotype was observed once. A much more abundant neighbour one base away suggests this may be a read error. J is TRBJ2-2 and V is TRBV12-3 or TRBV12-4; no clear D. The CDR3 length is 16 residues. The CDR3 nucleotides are TGTGCCAGCACCCCAGCCCTAGGCTCGGTCACCCGGGAGCTGTTTTTT. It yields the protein CASTPALGSVTRELFF.

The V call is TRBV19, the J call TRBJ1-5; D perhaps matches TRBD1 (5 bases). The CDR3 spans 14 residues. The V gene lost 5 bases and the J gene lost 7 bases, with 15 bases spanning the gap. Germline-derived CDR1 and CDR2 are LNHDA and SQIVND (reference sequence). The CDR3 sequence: CASSSLGGRQPQHF. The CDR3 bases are TGTGCCAGTAGTTCCTTGGGGGGTCGGCAGCCCCAGCATTTT.

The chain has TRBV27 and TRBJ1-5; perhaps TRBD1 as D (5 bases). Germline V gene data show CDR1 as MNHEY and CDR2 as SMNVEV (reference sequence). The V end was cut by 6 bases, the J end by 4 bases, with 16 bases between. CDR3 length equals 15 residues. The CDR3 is CASSQGSVPNQPQHF. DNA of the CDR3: TGTGCCAGCAGCCAGGGCTCGGTTCCAAATCAGCCCCAGCATTTT.

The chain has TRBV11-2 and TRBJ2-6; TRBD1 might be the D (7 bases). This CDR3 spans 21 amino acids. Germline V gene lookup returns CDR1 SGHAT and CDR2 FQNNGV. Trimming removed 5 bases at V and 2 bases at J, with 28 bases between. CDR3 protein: CASSMGGDRVISLAGANVLTF. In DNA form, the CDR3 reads TGTGCCAGCAGCATGGGAGGAGACAGGGTCATTTCCCTCGCTGGGGCCAACGTCCTGACTTTC.

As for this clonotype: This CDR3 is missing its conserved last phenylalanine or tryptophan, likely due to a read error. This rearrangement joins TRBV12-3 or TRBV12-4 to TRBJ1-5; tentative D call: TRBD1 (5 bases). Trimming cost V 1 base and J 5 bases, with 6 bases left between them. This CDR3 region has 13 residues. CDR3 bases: TGTGCCAGCAGTTTAGGCAGGGATCAGCCCCAGCATCTC. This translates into CASSLGRDQPQHL.

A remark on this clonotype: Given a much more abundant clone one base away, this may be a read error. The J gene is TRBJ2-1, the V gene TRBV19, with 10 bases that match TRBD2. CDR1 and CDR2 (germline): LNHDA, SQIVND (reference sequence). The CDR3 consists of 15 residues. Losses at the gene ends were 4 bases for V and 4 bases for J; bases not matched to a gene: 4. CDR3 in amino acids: CASSTGLAAYNEQFF. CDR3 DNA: TGTGCCAGTAGTACCGGACTAGCGGCTTACAATGAGCAGTTCTTC.

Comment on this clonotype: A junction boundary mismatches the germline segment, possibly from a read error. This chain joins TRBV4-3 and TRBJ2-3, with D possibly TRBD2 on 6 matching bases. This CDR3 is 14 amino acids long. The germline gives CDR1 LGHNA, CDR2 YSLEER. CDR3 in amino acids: CASSQEGASDTQYF. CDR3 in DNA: TGCGCCAGCAGCCAGGAGGGTGCTTCAGACACGCAGTATTTC.

The CDR3 sequence: CASSAWTASGDTIYF. For the CDR3, the DNA is TGTGCCAGCAGTGCTTGGACGGCCTCTGGGGACACCATATATTTT. This chain joins TRBV6-1 and TRBJ1-3; D is unresolved. Trimming pared 4 bases from V and 8 bases from J, leaving 18 bases between. Germline V gene sequence: CDR1 MNHNS, CDR2 SASEGT. This CDR3 spans 15 amino acids.

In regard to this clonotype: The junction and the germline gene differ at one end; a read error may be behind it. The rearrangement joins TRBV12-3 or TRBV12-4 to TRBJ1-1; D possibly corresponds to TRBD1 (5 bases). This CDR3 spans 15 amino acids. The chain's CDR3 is CASSLGGALGTEALF. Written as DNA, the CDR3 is TGTGCCAGCAGTCTGGGTGGGGCGCTTGGCACTGAAGCTCTCTTT.

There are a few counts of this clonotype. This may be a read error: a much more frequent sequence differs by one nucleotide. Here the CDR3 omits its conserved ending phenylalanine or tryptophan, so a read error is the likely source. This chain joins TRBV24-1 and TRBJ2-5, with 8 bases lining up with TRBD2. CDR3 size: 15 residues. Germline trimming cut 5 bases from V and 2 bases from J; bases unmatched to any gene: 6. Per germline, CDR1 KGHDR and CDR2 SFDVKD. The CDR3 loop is CATSGAGVGQETQYY. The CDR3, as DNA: TGTGCCACCAGTGGAGCGGGAGTTGGGCAAGAGACCCAGTACTAC.

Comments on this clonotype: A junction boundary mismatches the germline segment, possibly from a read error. CDR3 region: CASSLDPPGASEKLLF. The CDR3 region has the DNA TGCGCCAGCAGCTTGGACCCGCCGGGCGCTAGTGAAAAACTGCTTTTT. V usage is TRBV5-1 and J usage is TRBJ1-4, with D unresolved. The CDR3 length is 16 residues. Per germline, CDR1 SGHRS and CDR2 YFSETQ.

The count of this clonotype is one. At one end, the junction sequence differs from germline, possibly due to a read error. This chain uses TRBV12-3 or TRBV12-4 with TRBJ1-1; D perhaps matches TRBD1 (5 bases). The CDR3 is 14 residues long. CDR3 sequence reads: CASSPPRVGTEAFF. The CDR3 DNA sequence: TGTGCCAGCAGTCCCCCCAGGGTAGGCACTGAGGCTTTCTTT.

CDR3 residues: CARTVRFYEQYF. The CDR3 nucleotides are TGTGCCCGTACTGTCAGGTTCTACGAGCAGTACTTC. This chain connects TRBV6-1 to TRBJ2-7, with no clear D. The CDR3 length is 12 residues. V was clipped by 11 bases and J by 3 bases, with 14 bases between them. The V gene's germline CDR1 is MNHNS and CDR2 SASEGT.

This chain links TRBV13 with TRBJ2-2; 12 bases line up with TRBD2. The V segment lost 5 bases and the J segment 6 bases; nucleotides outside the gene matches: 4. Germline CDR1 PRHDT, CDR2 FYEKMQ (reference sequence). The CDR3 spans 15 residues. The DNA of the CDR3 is TGTGCCAGCAGCCTGACTAGCGGGAGACCCGGGGAGCTGTTTTTT. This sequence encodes CASSLTSGRPGELFF. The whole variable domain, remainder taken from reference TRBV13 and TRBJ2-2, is AAGVIQSPRHLIKEKRETATLKCYPIPRHDTVYWYQQGPGQDPQFLISFYEKMQSDKGSIPDRFSAQQFSDYHSELNMSSLELGDSALYFCASSLTSGRPGELFFGEGSRLTVL.

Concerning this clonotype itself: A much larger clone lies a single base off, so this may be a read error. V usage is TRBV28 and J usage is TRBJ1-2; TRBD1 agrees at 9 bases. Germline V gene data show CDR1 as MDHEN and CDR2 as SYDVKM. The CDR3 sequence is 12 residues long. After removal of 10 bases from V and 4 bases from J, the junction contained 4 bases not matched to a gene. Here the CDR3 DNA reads TGTGCCATCGCGGACAGGGGCTATGGCTACACCTTC. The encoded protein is CAIADRGYGYTF.

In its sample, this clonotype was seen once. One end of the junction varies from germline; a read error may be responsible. CDR3 nucleotide sequence: TGTGACATCAGCACAGGACAGGGGCAAGAAACCCAGTACTTC. This sequence encodes CDISTGQGQETQYF. The chain uses TRBV5-6 and TRBJ2-5; 9 bases are a match to TRBD1. CDR3 size: 14 residues. The V gene's germline CDR1 is SGHDT and CDR2 YYEEEE. Combining the CDR3 with reference TRBV5-6 and TRBJ2-5 gives the whole variable domain DAGVTQSPTHLIKTRGQQVTLRCSPKSGHDTVSWYQQALGQGPQFIFQYYEEEERQRGNFPDRFSGHQFPNYSSELNVNALLLGDSALYLCDISTGQGQETQYFGPGTRLLVL.

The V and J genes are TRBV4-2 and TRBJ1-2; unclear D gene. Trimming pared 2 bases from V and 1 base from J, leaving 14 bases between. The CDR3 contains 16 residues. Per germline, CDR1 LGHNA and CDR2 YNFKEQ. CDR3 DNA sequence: TGTGCCAGCAGCCAATACCCTGCTGCGGGTAACTATGGCTACACCTTC. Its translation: CASSQYPAAGNYGYTF.